These T cell receptor beta chains were read from a single sample in a study of neurological immune-mediated disorders. TCRdb re-analysed the 5' RACE reads in MiXCR, keeping a single row per CDR3 protein. The profile shows about 78,000 distinct CDR3 sequences, less than 5.5% of them singletons. The material sequenced was PBMCs. These receptors were obtained from a woman under 40 with multiple sclerosis. The CDR3 runs from the conserved cysteine through the conserved F or W. Each record gives: CDR3 protein, CDR3 DNA, clone size, D gene, V gene, J gene. D genes are given only for firm matches. Clone sizes are given selectively: once, few, many, or a class where the clone is expanded.

CDR3aa: CASSPTSGPLNEQFF; CDR3nt: TGCGCCAGCAGCCCCACTAGCGGGCCTCTCAATGAGCAGTTCTTC; abundance: many; d_gene: TRBD2; v_gene: TRBV5-1; j_gene: TRBJ2-1
CDR3aa: CASSGDHVGNYGYTF; CDR3nt: TGCGCCAGCAGCGGGGATCATGTAGGGAACTATGGCTACACCTTC; abundance: many; d_gene: .; v_gene: TRBV5-1; j_gene: TRBJ1-2
CDR3aa: CASSLTLYNEQFF; CDR3nt: TGTGCCAGCAGTCTAACCTTATACAATGAGCAGTTCTTC; abundance: many; d_gene: .; v_gene: TRBV12-3/TRBV12-4; j_gene: TRBJ2-1
CDR3aa: CSAQQVLTDTQYF; CDR3nt: TGCAGTGCTCAACAGGTTCTCACAGATACGCAGTATTTT; abundance: few; d_gene: .; v_gene: TRBV20-1; j_gene: TRBJ2-3
CDR3aa: CSARTRGGTDTQYF; CDR3nt: TGCAGTGCTAGAACCAGGGGCGGGACAGATACGCAGTATTTT; abundance: many; d_gene: .; v_gene: TRBV20-1; j_gene: TRBJ2-3
CDR3aa: CASSPNAGVRTGELFF; CDR3nt: TGCGCCAGCAGCCCGAACGCAGGGGTTCGCACCGGGGAGCTGTTTTTT; abundance: many; d_gene: .; v_gene: TRBV5-1; j_gene: TRBJ2-2
CDR3aa: CATAITGGSYNEQFF; CDR3nt: TGTGCCACCGCCATTACGGGGGGATCCTACAATGAGCAGTTCTTC; abundance: many; d_gene: TRBD2; v_gene: TRBV24-1; j_gene: TRBJ2-1
CDR3aa: CASGLVLRRQERLNQPQHF; CDR3nt: TGTGCTAGTGGTTTGGTACTGCGGAGACAGGAGCGACTCAATCAGCCCCAGCATTTT; abundance: many; d_gene: .; v_gene: TRBV12-5; j_gene: TRBJ1-5
CDR3aa: CSARVPTSYSSYNEQFF; CDR3nt: TGCAGTGCTAGAGTTCCCACTTCCTACAGCTCCTACAATGAGCAGTTCTTC; abundance: .; d_gene: .; v_gene: TRBV20-1; j_gene: TRBJ2-1
CDR3aa: CSARAMNTEAFF; CDR3nt: TGCAGCGCCAGGGCCATGAACACTGAAGCTTTCTTT; abundance: many; d_gene: .; v_gene: TRBV29-1; j_gene: TRBJ1-1
CDR3aa: CASSETGDGYTF; CDR3nt: TGTGCCAGCAGTGAAACAGGGGATGGCTACACCTTC; abundance: many; d_gene: TRBD1; v_gene: TRBV12-3/TRBV12-4; j_gene: TRBJ1-2
CDR3aa: CSAPWGPEAFF; CDR3nt: TGCAGTGCCCCCTGGGGACCTGAAGCTTTCTTT; abundance: many; d_gene: .; v_gene: TRBV20-1; j_gene: TRBJ1-1
CDR3aa: CASTDRADTGELFF; CDR3nt: TGCGCCAGCACTGACAGGGCGGACACCGGGGAGCTGTTTTTT; abundance: few; d_gene: TRBD1; v_gene: TRBV5-1; j_gene: TRBJ2-2
CDR3aa: CASSKQLNNEQFF; CDR3nt: TGCGCCAGCAGTAAGCAATTAAACAATGAGCAGTTCTTC; abundance: many; d_gene: .; v_gene: TRBV5-1; j_gene: TRBJ2-1
CDR3aa: CSVEGTSGDSYNKQFF; CDR3nt: TGCAGCGTTGAAGGGACTAGCGGAGACTCTTACAATAAGCAGTTCTTC; abundance: .; d_gene: TRBD2; v_gene: TRBV29-1; j_gene: TRBJ2-1
CDR3aa: CASSLSREWRETQYF; CDR3nt: TGCGCCAGCAGCTTGTCACGGGAGTGGCGAGAGACCCAGTACTTC; abundance: many; d_gene: .; v_gene: TRBV5-1; j_gene: TRBJ2-5
CDR3aa: CASSKREGTGELFF; CDR3nt: TGTGCCAGCAGTAAGCGGGAAGGCACCGGGGAGCTGTTTTTT; abundance: many; d_gene: TRBD2; v_gene: TRBV6-4; j_gene: TRBJ2-2
CDR3aa: CSARLAGRSDTQYF; CDR3nt: TGCAGTGCTAGACTTGCAGGTCGGTCAGATACGCAGTATTTT; abundance: .; d_gene: .; v_gene: TRBV20-1; j_gene: TRBJ2-3
CDR3aa: CSGHGQGGFMNTEAFF; CDR3nt: TGCAGTGGCCATGGACAGGGAGGTTTCATGAACACTGAAGCTTTCTTT; abundance: .; d_gene: TRBD1; v_gene: TRBV20-1; j_gene: TRBJ1-1
CDR3aa: CSARRLAGDVDSQYF; CDR3nt: TGCAGTGCTCGCCGACTAGCGGGAGACGTGGATTCGCAGTATTTT; abundance: many; d_gene: TRBD2; v_gene: TRBV20-1; j_gene: TRBJ2-3
CDR3aa: CSARTSGGVRLGADTQYF; CDR3nt: TGCAGTGCTAGAACTAGCGGGGGGGTCCGACTTGGAGCAGATACGCAGTATTTT; abundance: .; d_gene: TRBD2; v_gene: TRBV20-1; j_gene: TRBJ2-3
CDR3aa: CASSLGQAHSPLHF; CDR3nt: TGTGCCAGCAGCTTAGGACAGGCCCATTCACCCCTCCACTTT; abundance: many; d_gene: .; v_gene: TRBV7-9; j_gene: TRBJ1-6
CDR3aa: CASSLAAGQGYEQYF; CDR3nt: TGTGCCAGCAGCTTGGCCGCGGGACAGGGTTACGAGCAGTACTTC; abundance: many; d_gene: TRBD1; v_gene: TRBV5-6; j_gene: TRBJ2-7
CDR3aa: CASSPPAWGAGTEAFF; CDR3nt: TGTGCCAGCAGCCCGCCCGCGTGGGGGGCAGGCACTGAAGCTTTCTTT; abundance: many; d_gene: .; v_gene: TRBV5-4; j_gene: TRBJ1-1
CDR3aa: CASSPRTSGLYNEQFF; CDR3nt: TGTGCCAGCAGCCCGAGGACTAGCGGGTTGTACAATGAGCAGTTCTTC; abundance: .; d_gene: TRBD2; v_gene: TRBV7-6; j_gene: TRBJ2-1
CDR3aa: CATPGTTVRGADTQYF; CDR3nt: TGTGCCACCCCCGGGACTACTGTACGTGGGGCAGATACGCAGTATTTT; abundance: many; d_gene: TRBD2; v_gene: TRBV15; j_gene: TRBJ2-3
CDR3aa: CASTQGTGGEAFF; CDR3nt: TGTGCCAGCACTCAAGGGACCGGAGGTGAAGCTTTCTTT; abundance: many; d_gene: .; v_gene: TRBV27; j_gene: TRBJ1-1
CDR3aa: CASSLATIDTDTQYF; CDR3nt: TGCGCCAGCAGCTTGGCCACTATCGACACAGATACGCAGTATTTT; abundance: many; d_gene: .; v_gene: TRBV5-1; j_gene: TRBJ2-3
CDR3aa: CASSSVLSTEAFF; CDR3nt: TGTGCCAGCAGTTCAGTCTTGAGCACTGAAGCTTTCTTT; abundance: few; d_gene: .; v_gene: TRBV27; j_gene: TRBJ1-1
CDR3aa: CATSRPQGNEPQHF; CDR3nt: TGTGCCACCAGCAGACCCCAGGGGAATGAGCCCCAGCATTTT; abundance: .; d_gene: .; v_gene: TRBV15; j_gene: TRBJ1-5
CDR3aa: CASSVRRQQETQYF; CDR3nt: TGTGCCAGCAGTGTCCGGCGGCAACAAGAGACCCAGTACTTC; abundance: few; d_gene: .; v_gene: TRBV25-1; j_gene: TRBJ2-5
CDR3aa: CSARDPAGEGGNTIYF; CDR3nt: TGCAGTGCTAGAGACCCTGCGGGGGAGGGCGGAAACACCATATATTTT; abundance: few; d_gene: .; v_gene: TRBV20-1; j_gene: TRBJ1-3
CDR3aa: CASFRTPPGDGELFF; CDR3nt: TGCGCCAGCTTCCGGACCCCACCGGGTGACGGGGAGCTGTTTTTT; abundance: .; d_gene: .; v_gene: TRBV5-1; j_gene: TRBJ2-2
CDR3aa: CSALGGLAATYEKYF; CDR3nt: TGCAGTGCCCTCGGGGGACTAGCGGCGACCTACGAGAAGTACTTC; abundance: .; d_gene: TRBD2; v_gene: TRBV20-1; j_gene: TRBJ2-7
CDR3aa: CASSLERGTETQYF; CDR3nt: TGCGCCAGCAGCTTGGAGAGGGGCACAGAGACCCAGTACTTC; abundance: few; d_gene: .; v_gene: TRBV5-1; j_gene: TRBJ2-5
CDR3aa: CATYRGLGETQYF; CDR3nt: TGCGCCACCTACAGGGGGCTTGGAGAGACCCAGTACTTC; abundance: many; d_gene: TRBD1; v_gene: TRBV5-1; j_gene: TRBJ2-5
CDR3aa: CASSQQLASDMQYF; CDR3nt: TGTGCCAGCAGCCAACAACTAGCGAGTGATATGCAGTATTTT; abundance: .; d_gene: TRBD2; v_gene: TRBV14; j_gene: TRBJ2-3
CDR3aa: CASSRGQQETQYF; CDR3nt: TGTGCCAGCTCACGGGGACAGCAAGAGACCCAGTACTTC; abundance: few; d_gene: TRBD1; v_gene: TRBV18; j_gene: TRBJ2-5
CDR3aa: CSASGFGRGVWNEQFF; CDR3nt: TGCAGTGCTAGCGGCTTTGGGCGGGGGGTTTGGAATGAGCAGTTCTTC; abundance: many; d_gene: TRBD2; v_gene: TRBV20-1; j_gene: TRBJ2-1
CDR3aa: CASKRGGYNEQFF; CDR3nt: TGTGCCAGCAAGAGAGGCGGCTACAATGAGCAGTTCTTC; abundance: few; d_gene: .; v_gene: TRBV7-2; j_gene: TRBJ2-1
CDR3aa: CATSDVGGTAQRELFF; CDR3nt: TGTGCCACCAGTGACGTAGGTGGGACAGCTCAACGGGAGCTGTTTTTT; abundance: many; d_gene: TRBD1; v_gene: TRBV24-1; j_gene: TRBJ2-2
CDR3aa: CASSPLSLNTEAFF; CDR3nt: TGCGCCAGCAGCCCACTTAGCCTGAACACTGAAGCTTTCTTT; abundance: few; d_gene: .; v_gene: TRBV5-1; j_gene: TRBJ1-1
CDR3aa: CASSFGSDSNQPQHF; CDR3nt: TGCGCCAGCAGCTTTGGGTCAGATAGCAATCAGCCCCAGCATTTT; abundance: .; d_gene: .; v_gene: TRBV5-1; j_gene: TRBJ1-5
CDR3aa: CASSHDNPETQYF; CDR3nt: TGTGCCAGCAGCCATGACAACCCGGAGACCCAGTACTTC; abundance: many; d_gene: .; v_gene: TRBV12-3/TRBV12-4; j_gene: TRBJ2-5
CDR3aa: CASSSDSPSVYEQYF; CDR3nt: TGTGCCAGCAGTTCCGACAGCCCGAGCGTCTACGAGCAGTACTTC; abundance: many; d_gene: .; v_gene: TRBV28; j_gene: TRBJ2-7
CDR3aa: CASSSGTSGKGGAGELFF; CDR3nt: TGTGCCAGCAGCTCCGGGACTAGCGGGAAAGGAGGGGCCGGGGAGCTGTTTTTT; abundance: many; d_gene: TRBD2; v_gene: TRBV28; j_gene: TRBJ2-2
CDR3aa: CSARTQESYEQYF; CDR3nt: TGCAGTGCTAGGACACAGGAAAGCTACGAGCAGTACTTC; abundance: many; d_gene: .; v_gene: TRBV20-1; j_gene: TRBJ2-7
CDR3aa: CASSLDRLAGVWGQYF; CDR3nt: TGTGCCAGCAGCTTAGACCGTCTAGCGGGGGTTTGGGGGCAGTACTTC; abundance: many; d_gene: TRBD2; v_gene: TRBV7-8; j_gene: TRBJ2-7
CDR3aa: CASTPGTGLPSSGANVLTF; CDR3nt: TGTGCCAGCACGCCCGGGACAGGGCTACCTAGCTCTGGGGCCAACGTCCTGACTTTC; abundance: many; d_gene: TRBD1; v_gene: TRBV7-6; j_gene: TRBJ2-6